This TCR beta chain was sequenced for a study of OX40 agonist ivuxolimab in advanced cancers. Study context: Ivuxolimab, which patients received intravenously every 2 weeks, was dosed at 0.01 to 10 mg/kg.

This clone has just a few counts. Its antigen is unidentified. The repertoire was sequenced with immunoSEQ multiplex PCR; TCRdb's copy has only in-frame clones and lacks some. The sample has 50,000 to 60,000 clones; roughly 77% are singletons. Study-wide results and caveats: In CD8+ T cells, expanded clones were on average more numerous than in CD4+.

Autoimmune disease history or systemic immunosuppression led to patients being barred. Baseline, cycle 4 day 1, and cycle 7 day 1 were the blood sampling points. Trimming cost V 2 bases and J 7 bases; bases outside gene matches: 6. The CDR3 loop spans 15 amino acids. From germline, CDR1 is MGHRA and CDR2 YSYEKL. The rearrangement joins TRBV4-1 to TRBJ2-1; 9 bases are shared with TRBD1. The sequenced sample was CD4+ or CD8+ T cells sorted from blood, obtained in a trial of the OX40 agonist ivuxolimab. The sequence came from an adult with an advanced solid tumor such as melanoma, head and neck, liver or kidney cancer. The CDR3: CASSQFGTGINEQFF. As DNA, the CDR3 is TGCGCCAGCAGCCAATTCGGGACAGGGATAAATGAGCAGTTCTTC.